This TCR beta chain stems from a study of shared clonotypes between healthy human individuals. Some clones are missing from TCRdb's copy, which holds only in-frame ones; the method was immunoSEQ multiplex PCR. This repertoire shows some 550,000 clones, less than 98% found once; its top ten account for roughly 0.05%. The V end lost 7 bases, the J end lost 5 bases, and 17 bases lay between the germline ends. CDR3 length equals 14 residues. Germline CDR1 MDHEN, CDR2 SYDVKM. V usage is TRBV28 and J usage is TRBJ2-5; a possible D gene is TRBD2 (6 bases). Source material: naive CD4+ T cells sorted from blood. Subset of the sample: CD45RA+ positively selected. The TCR was taken from a woman in her thirties in good health. Here the CDR3 reads CASTGQEGSETQYF. The CDR3, as DNA: TGTGCCAGCACCGGGCAGGAGGGTAGCGAGACCCAGTACTTC.